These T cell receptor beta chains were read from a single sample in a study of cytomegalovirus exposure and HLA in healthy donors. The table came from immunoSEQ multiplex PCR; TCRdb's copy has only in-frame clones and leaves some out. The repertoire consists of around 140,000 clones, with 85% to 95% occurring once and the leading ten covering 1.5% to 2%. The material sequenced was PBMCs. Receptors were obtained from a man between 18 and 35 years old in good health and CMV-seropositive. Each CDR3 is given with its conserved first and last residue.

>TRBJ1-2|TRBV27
CASKAGGRGYTF
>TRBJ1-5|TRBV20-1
CSASGVQPQHF
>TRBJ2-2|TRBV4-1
CASSLFGLAGEAGELFF
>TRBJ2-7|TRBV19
CASSPGWLAGGPYEQYF
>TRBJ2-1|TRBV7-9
CASSPWREPNNEQFF
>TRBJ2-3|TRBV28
CASRETRGGTDTQYF
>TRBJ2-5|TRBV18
CASSPTPETQYF
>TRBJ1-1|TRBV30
CAWSPRGGHTMNTEAFF
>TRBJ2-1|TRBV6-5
CASSPGTGVNNEQFF
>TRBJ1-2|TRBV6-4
CASSRGQGDGYTF
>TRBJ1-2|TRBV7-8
CASSFLDSYGYTF
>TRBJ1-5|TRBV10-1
CASRPGQGDQPQHF
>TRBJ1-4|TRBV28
CASTAGSAPNEKLFF
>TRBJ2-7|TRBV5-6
CASSFSPLRTDEQYF
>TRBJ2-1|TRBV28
CASSSFDRENNNEQFF
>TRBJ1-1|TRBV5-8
CASTPADTEAFF
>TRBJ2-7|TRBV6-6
CASSYSLGRNYEQYF
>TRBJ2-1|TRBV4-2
CASSQDQTGYNEQFF
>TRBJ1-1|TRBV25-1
CASRDRFFRNTEAFF
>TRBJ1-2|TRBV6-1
CASSELGVYGYTF
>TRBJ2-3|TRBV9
CASSVARSTDTQYF
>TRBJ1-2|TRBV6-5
CASRQTGWYGYTF
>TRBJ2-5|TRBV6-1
CASSGFTGSGRETQYF
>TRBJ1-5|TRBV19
CASSIAGDGNQPQHF
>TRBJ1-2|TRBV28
CASTEGAVDAFYGYTF
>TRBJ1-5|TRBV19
CASSRRAGNQPQHF